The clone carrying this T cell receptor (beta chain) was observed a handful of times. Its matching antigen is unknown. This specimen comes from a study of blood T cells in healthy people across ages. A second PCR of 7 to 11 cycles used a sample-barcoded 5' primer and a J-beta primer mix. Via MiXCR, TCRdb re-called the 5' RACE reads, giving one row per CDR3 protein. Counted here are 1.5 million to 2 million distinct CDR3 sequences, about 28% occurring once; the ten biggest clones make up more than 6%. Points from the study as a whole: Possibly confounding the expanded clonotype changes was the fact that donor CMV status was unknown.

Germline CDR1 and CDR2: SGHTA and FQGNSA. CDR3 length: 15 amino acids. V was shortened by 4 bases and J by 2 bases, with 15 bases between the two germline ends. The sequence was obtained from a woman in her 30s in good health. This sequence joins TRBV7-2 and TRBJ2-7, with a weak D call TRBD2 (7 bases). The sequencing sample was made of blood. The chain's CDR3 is CASSWGGQAAYEQYF. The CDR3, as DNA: TGTGCCAGCAGCTGGGGGGGACAAGCAGCCTACGAGCAGTACTTC.